This T cell receptor beta chain was obtained from a study of blood T cell repertoires in COVID-19. Across the study: Researchers got acute and convalescent COVID-19 samples from the United States, Italy and Spain. Sources were T cells, B-cell-depleted T cells, or PBMCs; the material itself was cDNA or gDNA.

This CDR3 has 13 residues. The V and J ends lost 5 bases and 3 bases respectively, with 11 bases between them. Germline assignment: CDR1 SGHTA and CDR2 FQGTGA. Source study methods: The authors estimated nucleated cell counts from reference gene primer amplification. Generated by immunoSEQ multiplex PCR, the TCRdb table keeps only in-frame clones and is missing some. V and J calls and clone size follow that table, whereas D and trimming were derived from the DNA. Among approximately 62,000 clones listed, about 90% were seen once. V and J are TRBV7-3 and TRBJ2-7, with D possibly being TRBD2 (5 bases). This sequence originates from a man between 60 and 75 years old with acute or convalescent COVID-19. The sample consisted of peripheral blood. CDR3 sequence (DNA): TGTGCCAGCAGCGCCGGGGTCCTCTACGAGCAGTACTTC. Its translation: CASSAGVLYEQYF.